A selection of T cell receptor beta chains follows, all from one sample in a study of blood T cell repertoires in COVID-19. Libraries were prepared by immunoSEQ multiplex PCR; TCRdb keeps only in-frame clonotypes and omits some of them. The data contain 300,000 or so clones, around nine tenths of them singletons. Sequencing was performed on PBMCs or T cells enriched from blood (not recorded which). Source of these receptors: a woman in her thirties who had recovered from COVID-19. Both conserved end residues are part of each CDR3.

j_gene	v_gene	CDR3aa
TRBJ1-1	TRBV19	CASSTGSRDRVISHLDTEAFF
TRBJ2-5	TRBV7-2	CASSQPGTSEPPGGTQYF
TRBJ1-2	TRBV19	CASSRMDRAKQGGYTF
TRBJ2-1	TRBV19	CASTSGLAGGHEQFF
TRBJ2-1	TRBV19	CASSPRSGSSYNEQFF
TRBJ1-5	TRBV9	CASSVDAGLNQPQHF
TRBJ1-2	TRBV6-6	CASSPEGVNGYTF
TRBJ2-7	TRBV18	CASSQYDRREQYF
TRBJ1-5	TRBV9	CASSAGTGFNQPQHF
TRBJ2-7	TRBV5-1	CASSGGGSYEQYF
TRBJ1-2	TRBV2	CASSGEVLNYGYTF
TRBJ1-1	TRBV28	CAILSGQGSTEAFF
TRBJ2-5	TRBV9	CASSVALLARQETQYF
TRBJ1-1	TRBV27	CASSKEGIDTEAFF
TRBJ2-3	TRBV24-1	CATRSRDYTDTQYF
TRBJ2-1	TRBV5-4	CASSQDRYNEQFF
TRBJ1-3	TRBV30	CAWTGPGNTIYF
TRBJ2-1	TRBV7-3	CASSLTRGGQPSSYNEQFF
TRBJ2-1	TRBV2	CASTTGLNNEQFF
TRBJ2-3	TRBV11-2	CASSRTSGSDTQYF
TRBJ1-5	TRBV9	CASSVAPDLDQPQHF
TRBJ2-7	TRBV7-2	CASSDRLVGSYEQYF
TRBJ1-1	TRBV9	CASRAVMNTEAFF
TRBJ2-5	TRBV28	CASTSANQETQYF
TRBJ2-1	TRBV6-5	CASSPLSSSGELFF
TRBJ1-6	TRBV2	CASYRGLRDNSPLHF
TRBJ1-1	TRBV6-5	CASSLDIINTEAFF
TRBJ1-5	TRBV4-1	CASSQDSGNQPQHF
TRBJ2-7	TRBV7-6	CASSQSGSAYEQYF
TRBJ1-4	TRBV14	CASSREYEKLFF
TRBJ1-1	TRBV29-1	CSVRPGGITEAFF
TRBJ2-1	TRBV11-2	CASSLGRTSSYNEQFF
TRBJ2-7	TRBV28	CASSLNRGLGEQYF
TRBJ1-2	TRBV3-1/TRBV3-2	CASSRQGGNYGYTF
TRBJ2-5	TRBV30	CAWRPGTIDQETQYF
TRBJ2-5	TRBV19	CASRGPAQETQYF
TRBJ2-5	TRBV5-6	CASSFSGSTGMETQYF
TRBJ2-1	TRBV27	CASSYFQGNEQFF
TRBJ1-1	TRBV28	CASKDGTNTEAFF
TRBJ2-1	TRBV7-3	CASSLGLGTSLPDEQFF
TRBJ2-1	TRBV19	CASSIGGLAGVYEQFF
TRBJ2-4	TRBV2	CASSERVGYIQYF
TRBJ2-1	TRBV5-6	CASHRGQGLYNEQFF
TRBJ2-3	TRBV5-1	CASSAGVGDTQYF
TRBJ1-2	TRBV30	CAWSAWDGGGDYGYTF
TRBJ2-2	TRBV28	CASRTSTVLNGELFF
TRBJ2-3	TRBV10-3	CAIRGSSGTDTQYF
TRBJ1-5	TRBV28	CASSSHQPQHF
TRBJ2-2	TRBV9	CASSVGDGRGPQNTGELFF
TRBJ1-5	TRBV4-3	CASSQDWGPDQPQHF
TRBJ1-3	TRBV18	CASSPPGSSGNTIYF
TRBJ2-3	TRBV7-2	CASSFRSGRSTDTQYF
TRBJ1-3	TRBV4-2	CASSRGNTGATGNTIYF
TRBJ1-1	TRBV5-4	CASSQKGRGASEAFF